The source of this T cell receptor beta chain is a study of T-cell memory formation after mild COVID-19. Study-level findings and limits: SARS-CoV-2 specificity of second-wave clones peaking day 37 was unconfirmed. Mainly in CM and EM were contracting CD4+ clones; CD8+ were in EMRA. Clones that got smaller from day 15 to 85 had even CD4/CD8, while clones growing later tipped toward CD4+.

After 5'RACE with constant-segment primers, TCR alpha and TCR beta cDNA libraries carrying sample barcodes and UMIs were obtained. TCRdb independently ran MiXCR on the 5' RACE reads; one entry per CDR3 protein. The sample includes under 300,000 distinct CDR3 sequences, over 15% of them seen just once. This clonotype turned up a few times. As yet, its antigen is unknown. The sequencing sample was made of PBMCs or a T cell subset sorted from them (not recorded which). This receptor was obtained from a man younger than 35 who had mild COVID-19 (a few samples of this study predate the infection). Cell type and time point are not known.

The CDR3 sequence is CASSFLGETQYF. The CDR3 DNA follows: TGTGCCAGCAGCTTCCTAGGGGAGACCCAGTACTTC. J is TRBJ2-5 and V is TRBV11-2; D ambiguous. Trimming pared 3 bases from V and 5 bases from J, leaving 7 bases between. Germline CDR1 SGHAT, CDR2 FQNNGV. This CDR3 contains 12 residues.